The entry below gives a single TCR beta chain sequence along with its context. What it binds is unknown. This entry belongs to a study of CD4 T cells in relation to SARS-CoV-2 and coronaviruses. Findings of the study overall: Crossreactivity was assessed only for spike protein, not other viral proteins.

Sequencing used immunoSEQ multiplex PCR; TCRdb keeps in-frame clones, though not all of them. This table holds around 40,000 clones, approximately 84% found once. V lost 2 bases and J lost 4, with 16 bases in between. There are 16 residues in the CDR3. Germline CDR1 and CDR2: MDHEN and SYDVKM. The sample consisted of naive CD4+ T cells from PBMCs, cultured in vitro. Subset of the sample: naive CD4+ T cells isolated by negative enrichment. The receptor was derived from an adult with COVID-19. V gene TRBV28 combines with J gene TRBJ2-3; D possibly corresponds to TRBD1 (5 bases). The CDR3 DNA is TGTGCCAGCAGTTTAATCCAGGGCTCCATTCCAGATACGCAGTATTTT. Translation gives CASSLIQGSIPDTQYF.